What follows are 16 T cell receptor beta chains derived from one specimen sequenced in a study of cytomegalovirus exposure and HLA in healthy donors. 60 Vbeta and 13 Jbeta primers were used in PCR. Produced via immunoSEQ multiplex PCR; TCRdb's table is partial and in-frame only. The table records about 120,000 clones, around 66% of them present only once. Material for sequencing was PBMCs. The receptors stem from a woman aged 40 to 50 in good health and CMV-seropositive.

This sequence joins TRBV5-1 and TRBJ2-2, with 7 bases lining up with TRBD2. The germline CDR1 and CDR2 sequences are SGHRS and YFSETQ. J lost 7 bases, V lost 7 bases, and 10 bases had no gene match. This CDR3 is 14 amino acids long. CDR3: CASRGGGIDGELFF. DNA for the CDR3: TGCGCCAGCCGTGGGGGGGGGATCGACGGGGAGCTGTTTTTT.

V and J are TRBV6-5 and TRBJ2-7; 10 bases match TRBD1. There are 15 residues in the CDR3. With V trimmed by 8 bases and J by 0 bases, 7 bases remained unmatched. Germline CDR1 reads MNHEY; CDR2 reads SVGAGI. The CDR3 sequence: CASSAGTGVSYEQYF. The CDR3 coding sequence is TGTGCCAGCTCCGCCGGGACAGGGGTCTCCTACGAGCAGTACTTC.

CDR3 in amino acids: CASSLTGELYEQYF. The CDR3 coding sequence is TGTGCCAGCAGCTTAACGGGGGAACTCTACGAGCAGTACTTC. The chain combines TRBV7-8 with TRBJ2-7; possible D gene TRBD2, 6 bases. Trimming removed 2 bases from V and 3 bases from J, with 11 bases in between. The CDR3 runs 14 residues. Germline CDR1 is SGHVS and CDR2 is FQNEAQ.

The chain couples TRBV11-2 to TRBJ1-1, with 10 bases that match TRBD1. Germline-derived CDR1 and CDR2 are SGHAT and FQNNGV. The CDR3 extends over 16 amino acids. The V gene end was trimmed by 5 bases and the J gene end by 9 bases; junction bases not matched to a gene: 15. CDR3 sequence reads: CASSHSGTGAATKAFF. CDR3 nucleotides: TGTGCCAGCAGCCATTCCGGGACAGGGGCCGCAACCAAAGCTTTCTTT.

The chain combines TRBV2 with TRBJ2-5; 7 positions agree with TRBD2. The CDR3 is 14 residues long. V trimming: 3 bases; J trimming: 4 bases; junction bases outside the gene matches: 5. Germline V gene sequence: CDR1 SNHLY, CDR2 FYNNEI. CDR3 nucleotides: TGTGCCAGCAGTGAGACTAGCCCCCGAGAGACCCAGTACTTC. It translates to CASSETSPRETQYF. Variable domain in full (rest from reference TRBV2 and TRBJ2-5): EPEVTQTPSHQVTQMGQEVILRCVPISNHLYFYWYRQILGQKVEFLVSFYNNEISEKSEIFDDQFSVERPDGSNFTLKIRSTKLEDSAMYFCASSETSPRETQYFGPGTRLLVL.

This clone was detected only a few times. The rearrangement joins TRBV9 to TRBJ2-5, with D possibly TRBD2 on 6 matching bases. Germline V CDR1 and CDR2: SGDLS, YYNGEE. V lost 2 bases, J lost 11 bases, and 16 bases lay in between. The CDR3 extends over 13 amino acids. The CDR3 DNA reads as TGTGCCAGCAGCGTGGCCGGCGGGGAAGAGCAGTACTTC. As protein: CASSVAGGEEQYF.

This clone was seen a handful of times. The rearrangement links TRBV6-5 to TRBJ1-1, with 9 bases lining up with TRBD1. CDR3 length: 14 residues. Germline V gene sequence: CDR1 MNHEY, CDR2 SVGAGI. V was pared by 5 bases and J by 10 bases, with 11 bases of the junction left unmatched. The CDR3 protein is CASSQGQGFRGAFF. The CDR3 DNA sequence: TGTGCCAGCAGTCAGGGACAGGGCTTTCGGGGAGCTTTCTTT.

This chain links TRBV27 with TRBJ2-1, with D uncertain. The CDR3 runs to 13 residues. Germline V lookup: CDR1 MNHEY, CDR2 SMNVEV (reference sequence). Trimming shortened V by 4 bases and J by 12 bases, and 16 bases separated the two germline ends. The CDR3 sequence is CASSSQLVPGQFF. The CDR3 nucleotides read TGTGCCAGCAGTTCCCAACTGGTTCCCGGGCAGTTCTTC.

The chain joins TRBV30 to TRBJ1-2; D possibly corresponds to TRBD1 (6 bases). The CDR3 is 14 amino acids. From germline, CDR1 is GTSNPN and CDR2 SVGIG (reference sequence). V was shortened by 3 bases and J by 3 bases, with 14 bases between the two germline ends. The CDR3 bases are TGTGCCTGGAGGGGGGCCCCGAGGGACTATGGCTACACCTTC. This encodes CAWRGAPRDYGYTF.

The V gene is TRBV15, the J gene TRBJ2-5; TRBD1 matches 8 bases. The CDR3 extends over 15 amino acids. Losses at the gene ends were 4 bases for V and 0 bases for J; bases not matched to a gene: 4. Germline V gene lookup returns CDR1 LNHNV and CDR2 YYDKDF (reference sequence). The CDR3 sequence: CATSTRDRYQETQYF. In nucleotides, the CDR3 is TGTGCCACCAGCACAAGGGACAGGTACCAAGAGACCCAGTACTTC.

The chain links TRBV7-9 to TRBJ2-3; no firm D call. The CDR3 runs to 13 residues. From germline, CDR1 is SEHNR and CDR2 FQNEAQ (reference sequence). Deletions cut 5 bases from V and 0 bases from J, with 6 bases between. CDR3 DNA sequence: TGTGCCAGCAGCCGACTCAGCACAGATACGCAGTATTTT. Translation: CASSRLSTDTQYF.

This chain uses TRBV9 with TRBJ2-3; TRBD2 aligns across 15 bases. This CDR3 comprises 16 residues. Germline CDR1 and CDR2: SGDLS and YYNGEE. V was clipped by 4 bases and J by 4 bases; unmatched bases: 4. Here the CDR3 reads CASSPWTSGGADTQYF. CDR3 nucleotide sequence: TGTGCCAGCAGCCCATGGACTAGCGGGGGGGCAGATACGCAGTATTTT. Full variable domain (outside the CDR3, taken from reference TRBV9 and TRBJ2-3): DSGVTQTPKHLITATGQRVTLRCSPRSGDLSVYWYQQSLDQGLQFLIQYYNGEERAKGNILERFSAQQFPDLHSELNLSSLELGDSALYFCASSPWTSGGADTQYFGPGTRLTVL.

The CDR3 spells CASSLIGGPEAFF. CDR3 nucleotides: TGCGCCAGCAGCCTTATTGGGGGCCCTGAAGCTTTCTTT. The gene calls are TRBV5-1 and TRBJ1-1, with D maybe TRBD1 (6 bases). The V gene lost 4 bases and the J gene lost 6 bases, with 13 bases spanning the gap. Germline V gives CDR1 SGHRS, CDR2 YFSETQ. The CDR3 extends over 13 amino acids.

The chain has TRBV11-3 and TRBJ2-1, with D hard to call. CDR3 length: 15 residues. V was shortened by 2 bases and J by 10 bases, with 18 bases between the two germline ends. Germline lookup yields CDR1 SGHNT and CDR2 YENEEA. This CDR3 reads CASSLIAAIVEEQFF. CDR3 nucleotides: TGTGCCAGCAGCTTAATTGCGGCGATAGTTGAAGAGCAGTTCTTC.

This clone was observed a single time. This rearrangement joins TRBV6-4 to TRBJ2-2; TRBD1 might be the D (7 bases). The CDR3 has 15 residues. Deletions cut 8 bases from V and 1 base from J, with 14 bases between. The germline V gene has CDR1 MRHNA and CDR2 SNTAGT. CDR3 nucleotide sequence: TGTGCCAGCGCGGGACAGCCGGGGAACACCGGGGAGCTGTTTTTT. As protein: CASAGQPGNTGELFF.

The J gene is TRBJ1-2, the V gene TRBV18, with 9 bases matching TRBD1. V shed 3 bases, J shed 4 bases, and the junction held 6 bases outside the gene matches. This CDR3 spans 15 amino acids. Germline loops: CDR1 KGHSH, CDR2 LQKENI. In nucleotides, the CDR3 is TGTGCCAGCTCACCGCCGGGACAGGGAAGCTATGGCTACACCTTC. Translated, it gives CASSPPGQGSYGYTF.